Listed below are T cell receptor beta chains from one sample, sequenced in a study of blood T cell repertoires in COVID-19. Method: immunoSEQ multiplex PCR; TCRdb's copy keeps in-frame clones and lacks some. The table records about 90,000 clones, roughly 86% of them present only once. The specimen was peripheral blood. Every receptor here comes from a human donor in a cohort sampled during active COVID-19. CDR3s include the opening cysteine and the closing phenylalanine or tryptophan. D genes are given only for firm matches. Clone size appears in some rows only: once, few, many, or a class for an expanded clone.

d_call	cdr3_length	clone_size	v_call	j_call	cdr3_aa	cdr3_nt
.	12	.	TRBV6-2/TRBV6-3	TRBJ1-1	CASSYSSGRAFF	TGTGCCAGCAGTTACTCCTCAGGCCGAGCTTTCTTT
.	15	.	TRBV19	TRBJ2-1	CASSFTGEAYNEQFF	TGTGCCAGTAGTTTTACAGGGGAGGCCTACAATGAGCAGTTCTTC
.	16	.	TRBV18	TRBJ1-6	CASSPLTGTYNSPLHF	TGTGCCAGCTCACCGCTCACAGGAACCTATAATTCACCCCTCCACTTT
TRBD2	14	.	TRBV5-4	TRBJ2-7	CASRVAGGPYEQYF	TGTGCCAGCAGGGTAGCGGGGGGGCCCTACGAGCAGTACTTC
.	17	.	TRBV7-9	TRBJ2-1	CASSLGGVSGKRGEQFF	TGTGCCAGCAGCTTAGGAGGAGTTTCCGGGAAGCGCGGTGAGCAGTTCTTC
.	14	.	TRBV9	TRBJ1-6	CASSPNQGNSPLHF	TGTGCCAGCAGCCCGAATCAGGGTAATTCACCCCTCCACTTT
.	13	.	TRBV4-1	TRBJ1-1	CASSPTENTEAFF	TGCGCCAGCAGCCCCACAGAGAACACTGAAGCTTTCTTT
.	14	.	TRBV7-3	TRBJ1-2	CASSQDGENYGYTF	TGTGCCAGCAGCCAAGACGGAGAGAACTATGGCTACACCTTC
.	15	.	TRBV7-9	TRBJ2-2	CASSLRGQNTGELFF	TGTGCCAGCAGCCTACGAGGGCAAAACACCGGGGAGCTGTTTTTT
.	14	.	TRBV9	TRBJ2-3	CASSVFEGADTQYF	TGTGCCAGCAGCGTCTTTGAGGGGGCAGATACGCAGTATTTT
.	14	once	TRBV4-1	TRBJ2-2	CASSLGQGTGELFF	TGCGCCAGCAGCTTAGGGCAGGGCACCGGGGAGCTGTTTTTT
TRBD1	15	.	TRBV7-2	TRBJ2-3	CASSQHRGATDTQYF	TGTGCCAGCAGCCAACACAGGGGGGCCACAGATACGCAGTATTTT
TRBD2	14	.	TRBV5-4	TRBJ2-7	CASSPGLDTYEQYF	TGTGCCAGCAGCCCCGGACTAGATACCTACGAGCAGTACTTC
.	15	.	TRBV5-4	TRBJ1-1	CASSLDSGGSTEAFF	TGTGCCAGCAGCTTGGACTCCGGCGGGTCCACTGAAGCTTTCTTT
.	13	.	TRBV19	TRBJ1-4	CASSRGGKEKLFF	TGTGCCAGTTCCCGGGGGGGGAAGGAAAAACTGTTTTTT
.	16	.	TRBV18	TRBJ2-6	CASSLWEVSGANVLTF	TGTGCCAGCTCACTATGGGAGGTCTCTGGGGCCAACGTCCTGACTTTC
TRBD1	15	.	TRBV18	TRBJ1-5	CASSRRQGSNQPQHF	TGTGCCAGCTCACGTCGACAGGGAAGCAATCAGCCCCAGCATTTT
TRBD1	15	.	TRBV7-9	TRBJ1-2	CASSELQGTNYGYTF	TGTGCCAGCAGCGAATTACAGGGGACAAACTATGGCTACACCTTC
.	13	.	TRBV12-3/TRBV12-4	TRBJ1-2	CASSLHRTGKNTF	TGTGCCAGCAGTTTACACCGTACAGGAAAAAACACCTTC
TRBD1	16	.	TRBV5-1	TRBJ1-1	CASSLVVGQGGTEAFF	TGCGCCAGCAGCTTGGTTGTCGGACAGGGAGGTACTGAAGCTTTCTTT
TRBD2	16	.	TRBV4-1	TRBJ2-1	CASSHRGDSRNNEQFF	TGCGCCAGCAGCCATCGGGGGGACTCCCGAAACAATGAGCAGTTCTTC
.	14	.	TRBV6-6	TRBJ2-7	CASSQDRSSYEQYF	TGTGCCAGCAGTCAGGACAGAAGCTCCTACGAGCAGTACTTC
TRBD1	15	once	TRBV2	TRBJ2-1	CASSVTGGSYNEQFF	TGTGCCAGCAGCGTCACAGGGGGCTCCTACAATGAGCAGTTCTTC
.	14	.	TRBV29-1	TRBJ1-3	CSVETADSGNTIYF	TGCAGCGTTGAGACAGCCGACTCTGGAAACACCATATATTTT
TRBD1	14	.	TRBV7-8	TRBJ1-6	CASISPGGSSPLHF	TGTGCCAGCATTTCACCAGGGGGCTCTTCACCCCTCCACTTT
.	13	.	TRBV7-3	TRBJ1-6	CASQGSRQSPLHF	TGTGCCAGTCAAGGCTCCCGACAGTCACCCCTCCACTTT
TRBD1	15	.	TRBV27	TRBJ2-7	CASSHRDRVSYEQYF	TGTGCCAGCAGTCACCGGGACAGGGTCTCCTACGAGCAGTACTTC
.	14	.	TRBV7-3	TRBJ2-7	CASSLNGNSYEQYF	TGTGCCAGCAGCTTAAACGGGAACTCCTACGAGCAGTACTTC
.	13	.	TRBV24-1	TRBJ1-2	CATREDSAGGYTF	TGTGCCACCAGGGAGGACAGTGCAGGGGGCTACACCTTC
.	16	few	TRBV25-1	TRBJ2-3	CASSDNRAPSTDTQYF	TGTGCCAGCAGTGACAACAGGGCCCCTAGCACAGATACGCAGTATTTT
.	15	.	TRBV4-3	TRBJ2-5	CASSQDGLAQETQYF	TGCGCCAGCAGCCAAGATGGGCTAGCCCAAGAGACCCAGTACTTC
.	14	few	TRBV18	TRBJ2-5	CASSTSQKQETQYF	TGTGCCAGCTCGACAAGTCAGAAACAAGAGACCCAGTACTTC
TRBD1	13	.	TRBV18	TRBJ1-5	CASSRDRDQPQHF	TGTGCCAGCTCACGGGACAGGGATCAGCCCCAGCATTTT
TRBD1	16	.	TRBV6-2/TRBV6-3	TRBJ2-7	CASSDRPGQGAYEQYF	TGTGCCAGCAGTGACCGTCCCGGACAGGGAGCCTACGAGCAGTACTTC
.	12	.	TRBV12-3/TRBV12-4	TRBJ1-1	CASSTGRWGAFF	TGTGCCAGCAGTACAGGTCGGTGGGGAGCTTTCTTT
.	14	.	TRBV6-5	TRBJ1-1	CASSYLTGDGEAFF	TGTGCCAGCAGTTACCTGACAGGAGACGGTGAAGCTTTCTTT
.	16	.	TRBV27	TRBJ2-3	CASSALQESITDTQYF	TGTGCCAGCAGTGCCTTACAAGAATCGATCACAGATACGCAGTATTTT
TRBD1	14	once	TRBV7-9	TRBJ1-5	CASSRQGPDQPQHF	TGTGCCAGCAGCCGACAGGGGCCGGATCAGCCCCAGCATTTT
TRBD1	13	.	TRBV28	TRBJ2-7	CASRDQGAYEQYF	TGTGCCAGCAGGGATCAGGGGGCGTACGAGCAGTACTTC
.	10	.	TRBV20-1	TRBJ1-2	CSAIAYGYTF	TGCAGTGCTATAGCCTATGGCTACACCTTC
TRBD2	15	.	TRBV24-1	TRBJ2-5	CATSDPRLAGETQYF	TGTGCCACCAGTGATCCTAGACTAGCTGGGGAGACCCAGTACTTC
TRBD1	15	.	TRBV7-9	TRBJ2-7	CASSSPDRGNYEQYF	TGTGCCAGCAGCTCCCCGGACAGGGGGAACTACGAGCAGTACTTC
TRBD1	14	.	TRBV3-1/TRBV3-2	TRBJ1-3	CASFLTGAGNTIYF	TGTGCCAGCTTTCTTACAGGGGCTGGAAACACCATATATTTT
.	13	.	TRBV6-5	TRBJ1-5	CASERGFGQPQHF	TGTGCCAGCGAGCGGGGGTTCGGTCAGCCCCAGCATTTT
.	11	.	TRBV20-1	TRBJ1-1	CSAILLNEAFF	TGCAGTGCTATTTTGCTAAATGAAGCTTTCTTT